These T cell receptor beta chains were read from a single sample in a study of blood T cell repertoires in COVID-19. TCRdb keeps only in-frame clones here, not all; method: immunoSEQ multiplex PCR. The sample lists about 430,000 clones, nearly 90% occurring once. Sequences were obtained from PBMCs or T cells enriched from blood (not recorded which). The receptors here all came from a woman aged 18-35 years who had been exposed to COVID-19. The conserved cysteine and the conserved F or W are not part of the CDR3 here. A D gene is named only where the DNA matches it firmly.

CDR3 length	J gene	V gene	D gene	CDR3 protein
14	TRBJ1-3	TRBV18	NA	ASSPSDTNSGNTIY
13	TRBJ2-7	TRBV5-4	TRBD2	ASSLWGGSSYEQY
15	TRBJ1-1	TRBV7-9	NA	ASSTREDTRGNTEAF
13	TRBJ2-1	TRBV6-2/TRBV6-3	NA	ASSSSPVNNNEQF
14	TRBJ2-2	TRBV7-9	TRBD2	ASSFSPGGNTGELF
11	TRBJ1-2	TRBV4-1	NA	ASSPVGLYGYT
16	TRBJ2-1	TRBV28	TRBD2	ASSLDLAGGSSYNEQF
13	TRBJ2-7	TRBV15	TRBD1	ATSRGTDRGYEQY
14	TRBJ2-1	TRBV3-1/TRBV3-2	NA	ASSQAKGESYNEQF
14	TRBJ1-1	TRBV18	NA	ASSQDRIGDNTEAF
11	TRBJ2-3	TRBV7-2	NA	ASSLDNTDTQY
11	TRBJ1-2	TRBV19	NA	ASSIVLRQNYT
16	TRBJ2-1	TRBV10-3	NA	AISESGTRHYGPNEQF
14	TRBJ2-7	TRBV7-9	NA	ASSLALGAWIYEQY
12	TRBJ2-7	TRBV5-4	TRBD1	ASSVQGISYEQY
11	TRBJ2-7	TRBV5-1	NA	ASSFQQGYEQY
13	TRBJ2-7	TRBV28	TRBD2	ASSPRLAGAHEQY
13	TRBJ1-4	TRBV5-1	NA	ASAGTGSPNEKLF
12	TRBJ2-3	TRBV9	NA	ASSVGQAKDTQY
11	TRBJ1-6	TRBV25-1	NA	ASSASYNSPLH
11	TRBJ1-6	TRBV6-5	NA	ASSYQRNSPLH
13	TRBJ2-3	TRBV28	NA	ASSPRGAPTDTQY
13	TRBJ2-3	TRBV2	TRBD2	ARTPSGLGTDTQY
15	TRBJ2-1	TRBV4-1	TRBD2	ASSHAWTSGPFNEQF
13	TRBJ2-7	TRBV13	TRBD2	ASSPGLAGAYEQY
12	TRBJ2-6	TRBV5-1	NA	ASSITAGANVLT
13	TRBJ1-2	TRBV5-1	TRBD1	ASSLGQGAYYGYT
12	TRBJ2-7	TRBV27	TRBD1	ASSITGTGLGQY
13	TRBJ2-1	TRBV7-7	TRBD2	ASSPRSGRHNEQF
12	TRBJ1-2	TRBV7-6	NA	ASSLAEHQGGYT
13	TRBJ2-1	TRBV7-2	TRBD2	ASSPKSGGPNEQF
13	TRBJ1-1	TRBV6-5	NA	ASSYGLGTNTEAF
14	TRBJ2-3	TRBV7-3	NA	ASSPTGLTSTDTQY
12	TRBJ2-7	TRBV18	NA	ASSPRITDNEQY
12	TRBJ1-5	TRBV2	NA	ASRTGWVGQPQH
11	TRBJ2-7	TRBV19	NA	ASIETGTYEQY
9	TRBJ1-2	TRBV5-1	NA	ASSQQGSYT
12	TRBJ2-7	TRBV19	TRBD2	ASSMGASGTEKY
12	TRBJ2-7	TRBV7-9	NA	ASSPGGSSYEQY
14	TRBJ2-1	TRBV9	TRBD2	ASSVVPSGRFNEQF
14	TRBJ2-1	TRBV5-8	TRBD2	ASSLGTSGSKNEQF
11	TRBJ1-6	TRBV6-5	NA	ASASSYNSPLH
13	TRBJ2-1	TRBV9	TRBD2	ASSSSAGAYNEQF
13	TRBJ2-4	TRBV28	NA	ASSATGSGKNIQY
14	TRBJ1-6	TRBV14	NA	ASSQFSRARNSPLH
13	TRBJ2-4	TRBV29-1	NA	SIVREVLAKNIQY
14	TRBJ2-1	TRBV7-9	NA	ASIQGSASSYNEQF
15	TRBJ1-5	TRBV28	TRBD1	ASSHGQAPYSNQPQH
13	TRBJ1-1	TRBV18	NA	ASSPPLHQNTEAF
16	TRBJ2-6	TRBV19	TRBD1	ASSTLVGQASGANVLT
12	TRBJ1-5	TRBV3-1/TRBV3-2	NA	ASNHGGSGQPQH
13	TRBJ1-1	TRBV7-9	TRBD1	ASSLIRGEYTEAF
14	TRBJ2-3	TRBV28	TRBD2	ASSPASGGALTTQY
13	TRBJ2-2	TRBV29-1	TRBD2	SARGTSGGTGELF